The sample holds many counts of the clone carrying this T cell receptor (beta chain). Antigen: not known. This sample was included in a study of neurological immune-mediated disorders. Study-level findings and limits: The greatest TCR clonal expansion occurred in HTLV-1-associated myelopathy and the least in multiple sclerosis, which fell below healthy controls. Expanded clones shared no CDR3 amino acid sequences across subjects, suggesting private repertoires in all groups.

Trimming pared 3 bases from V and 1 base from J, leaving 12 bases between. Germline V gene lookup returns CDR1 ENHRY and CDR2 SYGVKD. This CDR3 is built from 16 residues. Synthesis of cDNA was accomplished via 5'RACE employing 10-nucleotide random UMIs. TCRdb called the 5' RACE reads again in MiXCR, with one record for every CDR3 protein. The table records some 16,000 distinct CDR3 sequences, about 22% of them present only once. Unsorted libraries were generated from 2 million PBMCs. These cells had been stored in RNAlater at -80 C. The rearrangement links TRBV10-3 to TRBJ2-2; D is unclear. The sample was PBMCs. This receptor was taken from a man aged 45-60 years in good health. CDR3 nucleotides: TGTGCCATCAGTGATCAAGGACGGAGGAACACCGGGGAGCTGTTTTTT. Encoded protein: CAISDQGRRNTGELFF.